The 12 T cell receptor beta chains below come from one sample, sequenced in a study of blood T cell repertoires in COVID-19. Using immunoSEQ multiplex PCR, the repertoire was profiled, and TCRdb retains in-frame clones only, with some absent. The sample carries nearly 200,000 clones, approximately 87% recorded once. What was sequenced was peripheral blood. The receptor source for this set is a woman in her 70s with acute or convalescent COVID-19.

V and J are TRBV7-2 and TRBJ2-4, with D possibly TRBD2 on 6 matching bases. Trimming shortened V by 1 base and J by 8 bases, and 12 bases separated the two germline ends. The CDR3 has 14 residues. Germline V gives CDR1 SGHTA, CDR2 FQGNSA. The CDR3 DNA reads as TGTGCCAGCAGCTTAGGGCAGGGAGGATACATTCAGTACTTC. It is translated as CASSLGQGGYIQYF. Full variable domain (remainder filled in from reference TRBV7-2 and TRBJ2-4): GAGVSQSPSNKVTEKGKDVELRCDPISGHTALYWYRQSLGQGLEFLIYFQGNSAPDKSGLPSDRFSAERTGGSVSTLTIQRTQQEDSAVYLCASSLGQGGYIQYFGAGTRLSVL.

The chain couples TRBV28 to TRBJ1-2, with TRBD1 identical over 7 bases. Germline CDR1 MDHEN, CDR2 SYDVKM. The CDR3 is 12 residues long. V dropped 7 bases and J dropped 4; count of bases not matched to a gene: 3. The CDR3 coding sequence is TGTGCCAGCAAGGGGACAGTCTATGGCTACACCTTC. It translates to CASKGTVYGYTF.

The chain carries TRBV2 and TRBJ2-5; 9 bases line up with TRBD1. From germline, CDR1 is SNHLY and CDR2 FYNNEI. J lost 2 bases, V lost 5 bases, and 3 bases had no gene match. This CDR3 is 14 amino acids long. CDR3 nucleotides: TGTGCCAGCAGTACGGGACAGGGTCAAGAGACCCAGTACTTC. It encodes CASSTGQGQETQYF.

The rearrangement links TRBV5-1 to TRBJ1-1; 7 bases are a match to TRBD1. V was clipped by 4 bases and J by 1 base; unmatched bases: 4. This CDR3 contains 14 residues. CDR1 is SGHRS, CDR2 YFSETQ, per germline. CDR3 in DNA: TGCGCCAGCAGCAAGACAGGGCAGAACACTGAAGCTTTCTTT. Translating it yields CASSKTGQNTEAFF.

The chain recombines TRBV7-2 with TRBJ1-3; 9 nucleotides align to TRBD1. The CDR3 sequence is 16 residues long. The trim removed 5 bases at V and 10 bases at J, leaving 15 bases unmatched. The germline V gene encodes CDR1 SGHTA and CDR2 FQGNSA. This chain's CDR3 is CASSPEPGQGFRTIYF. In nucleotides, the CDR3 is TGTGCCAGCAGCCCCGAACCGGGACAGGGCTTTAGGACCATATATTTT.

A single count supports this clone. This rearrangement joins TRBV28 to TRBJ2-1, with 9 bases identical to TRBD2. This CDR3 comprises 14 residues. V gave up 8 bases and J gave up 7 bases; unmatched junction bases: 9. Germline CDR1 reads MDHEN; CDR2 reads SYDVKM. This CDR3 reads CASFLAGGWNEQFF. The CDR3 region has the DNA TGTGCCAGCTTTTTGGCGGGAGGGTGGAATGAGCAGTTCTTC.

The chain combines TRBV11-3 with TRBJ2-1, with a possible D match to TRBD2 (6 bases). Germline CDR1 reads SGHNT; CDR2 reads YENEEA. The CDR3 is 14 amino acids. The V end lost 3 bases, the J end lost 0 bases, and 6 bases lay between the germline ends. CDR3 sequence reads: CASSLGGSYNEQFF. CDR3 bases: TGTGCCAGCAGCTTGGGGGGCTCCTACAATGAGCAGTTCTTC. The full variable domain, completed using reference TRBV11-3 and TRBJ2-1, is EAGVVQSPRYKIIEKKQPVAFWCNPISGHNTLYWYLQNLGQGPELLIRYENEEAVDDSQLPKDRFSAERLKGVDSTLKIQPAELGDSAVYLCASSLGGSYNEQFFGPGTRLTVL.

The chain is built from TRBV28 and TRBJ1-5, with D possibly being TRBD1 (6 bases). Trimming shortened V by 6 bases and J by 1 base, and 19 bases separated the two germline ends. The CDR3 covers 17 residues. CDR1 and CDR2 from the germline V gene are MDHEN and SYDVKM. CDR3 in amino acids: CASSLGQSPWSNQPQHF. In nucleotides, the CDR3 is TGTGCCAGCAGCTTAGGACAGAGCCCTTGGAGCAATCAGCCCCAGCATTTT.

The chain combines TRBV24-1 with TRBJ2-1; 8 positions match TRBD1. There are 14 residues in the CDR3. V gave up 7 bases and J gave up 7 bases; unmatched junction bases: 8. Germline CDR1 reads KGHDR; CDR2 reads SFDVKD. The CDR3 DNA follows: TGTGCCACCAGCCCTCCAGGGGGCAGGAATGAGCAGTTCTTC. Residues: CATSPPGGRNEQFF.

The genes are TRBV6-5 and TRBJ1-5; 8 bases line up with TRBD1. Germline V gene sequence: CDR1 MNHEY, CDR2 SVGAGI. The V segment lost 5 bases and the J segment 3 bases; nucleotides outside the gene matches: 3. There are 14 residues in the CDR3. The CDR3 reads CASSRQGNNQPQHF. DNA for the CDR3: TGTGCCAGCAGTAGACAGGGGAACAATCAGCCCCAGCATTTT.

The CDR3 protein is CASRTELASYEQYF. The CDR3 bases are TGCGCCAGCAGGACAGAACTGGCTAGCTACGAGCAGTACTTC. The gene calls are TRBV5-1 and TRBJ2-7, with D possibly TRBD1 on 5 matching bases. Germline lookup yields CDR1 SGHRS and CDR2 YFSETQ. This CDR3 comprises 14 residues. Trimming pared 5 bases from V and 3 bases from J, leaving 15 bases between. Using reference TRBV5-1 and TRBJ2-7 for the parts outside the CDR3, the full variable domain is KAGVTQTPRYLIKTRGQQVTLSCSPISGHRSVSWYQQTPGQGLQFLFEYFSETQRNKGNFPGRFSGRQFSNSRSEMNVSTLELGDSALYLCASRTELASYEQYFGPGTRLTVT.

This chain joins TRBV6-1 and TRBJ1-5; D might be TRBD1 (5 bases). The CDR3 contains 15 residues. From germline, CDR1 is MNHNS and CDR2 SASEGT. The ends were cut back, 10 bases at V and 5 bases at J, with 21 bases in the middle. CDR3 residues: CATQQGVGGYQPQHF. The DNA for the CDR3 is TGTGCCACCCAGCAAGGGGTGGGGGGATATCAGCCCCAGCATTTT.